The clone carrying this T cell receptor (beta chain) was counted ten times or more. Antigen specificity is unknown. At one end, the junction sequence differs from germline, possibly due to a read error. These data are taken from a study of CD8 T cells in ankylosing spondylitis. General observations from the study: A motif in TCR beta, a set of fewer than ten highly homologous variants, appeared characteristic of ankylosing spondylitis blood. Disease-linked clones were found to be CD8+ and relatively rare in peripheral blood.

TCRdb recomputed calls from the 5' RACE reads with MiXCR, one row per CDR3 protein. The table has 200,000 to 250,000 distinct CDR3 sequences, around 20% seen once. The length of the CDR3 is 11 residues. Per germline, CDR1 SNHLY and CDR2 FYNNEI. This TCR was recovered from a male donor with ankylosing spondylitis. J is TRBJ2-7 and V is TRBV2; D is possibly TRBD1 or TRBD2 (6 bases each). Specimen: blood, either unsorted or a sorted T cell fraction (not recorded which). CDR3: CPPGGIYEQYF. CDR3 coding DNA: TGCCCTCCCGGGGGCATCTACGAGCAGTACTTC. The variable domain in full, with the rest retrieved from reference TRBV2 and TRBJ2-7, is EPEVTQTPSHQVTQMGQEVILRCVPISNHLYFYWYRQILGQKVEFLVSFYNNEISEKSEIFDDQFSVERPDGSNFTLKIRSTKLEDSAMYFCPPGGIYEQYFGPGTRLTVT.